This TCR beta chain was obtained from a study of blood T cell repertoires in COVID-19. Libraries were prepared by immunoSEQ multiplex PCR; TCRdb keeps only in-frame clonotypes and omits some of them. Found here are under 300,000 clones, less than 85% of them singletons; the top ten hold about 5.3%. CDR1 and CDR2 from the germline V gene are SGHRS and YFSETQ. The CDR3 is 15 residues long. V shed 0 bases and J shed 0 bases, with 6 bases lying between them. This chain links TRBV5-1 with TRBJ1-4; D perhaps matches TRBD1 (5 bases). Material for sequencing was peripheral blood. This TCR was sampled from a woman older than 75 with active or convalescent COVID-19. CDR3 protein: CASSLATATNEKLFF. The CDR3 nucleotides are TGCGCCAGCAGCTTGGCGACAGCAACTAATGAAAAACTGTTTTTT.